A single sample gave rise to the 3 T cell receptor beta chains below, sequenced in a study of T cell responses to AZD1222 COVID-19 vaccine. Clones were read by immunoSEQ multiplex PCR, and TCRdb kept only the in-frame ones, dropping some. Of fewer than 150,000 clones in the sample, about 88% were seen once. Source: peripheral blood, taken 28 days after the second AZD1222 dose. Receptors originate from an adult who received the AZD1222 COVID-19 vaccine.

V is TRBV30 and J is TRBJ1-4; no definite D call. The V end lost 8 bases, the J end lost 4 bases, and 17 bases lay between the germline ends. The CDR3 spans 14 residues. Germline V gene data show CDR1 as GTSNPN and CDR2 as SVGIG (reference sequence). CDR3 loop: CALGPVTLNEKLFF. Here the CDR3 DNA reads TGTGCCCTAGGACCCGTGACCCTTAATGAAAAACTGTTTTTT.

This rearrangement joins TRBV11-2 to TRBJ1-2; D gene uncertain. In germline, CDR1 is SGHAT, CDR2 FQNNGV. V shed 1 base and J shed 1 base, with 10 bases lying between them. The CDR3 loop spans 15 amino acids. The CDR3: CASSLGRWGNYGYTF. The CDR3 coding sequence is TGTGCCAGCAGCTTAGGAAGGTGGGGTAACTATGGCTACACCTTC.

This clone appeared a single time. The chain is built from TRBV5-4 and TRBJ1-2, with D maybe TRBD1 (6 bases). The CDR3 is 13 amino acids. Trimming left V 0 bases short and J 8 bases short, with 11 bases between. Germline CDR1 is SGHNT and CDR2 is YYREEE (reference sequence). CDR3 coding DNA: TGTGCCAGCAGCTTGGGCAGGGGAGAAGGCTACACCTTC. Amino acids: CASSLGRGEGYTF.